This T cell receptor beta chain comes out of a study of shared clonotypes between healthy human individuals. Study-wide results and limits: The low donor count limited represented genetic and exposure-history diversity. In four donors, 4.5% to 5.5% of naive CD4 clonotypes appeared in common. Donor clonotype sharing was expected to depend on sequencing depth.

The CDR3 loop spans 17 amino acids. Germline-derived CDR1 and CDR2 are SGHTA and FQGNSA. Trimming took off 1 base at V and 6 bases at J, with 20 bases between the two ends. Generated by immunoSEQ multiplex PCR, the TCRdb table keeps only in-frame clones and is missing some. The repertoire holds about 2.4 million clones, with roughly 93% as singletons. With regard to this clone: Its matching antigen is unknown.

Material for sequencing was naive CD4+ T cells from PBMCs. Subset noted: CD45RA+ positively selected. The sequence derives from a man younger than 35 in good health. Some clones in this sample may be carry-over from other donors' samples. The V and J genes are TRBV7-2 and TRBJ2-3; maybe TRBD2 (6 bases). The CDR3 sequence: CASSLVPAGLIGDTQYF. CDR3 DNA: TGTGCCAGCAGCTTAGTCCCAGCGGGCCTTATCGGGGATACGCAGTATTTT.